The clone carrying this TCR beta chain was found once. The sample comes from a study of T cell changes during pregnancy in multiple sclerosis. Germline assignment: CDR1 MNHEY and CDR2 SMNVEV (reference sequence). Unmatched junction bases numbered 10, after V lost 4 bases and J lost 5 bases. The CDR3 sequence is 16 residues long. Method: immunoSEQ multiplex PCR; TCRdb's copy keeps in-frame clones and lacks some. The sample holds some 80,000 clones; 94% are singletons and the top ten take 2% to 2.5%. This chain joins TRBV27 and TRBJ2-1; TRBD2 aligns across 8 bases. The receptor comes from a female donor with multiple sclerosis, enrolled in a pregnancy study. The sample consisted of peripheral blood, taken in the third trimester of pregnancy. This chain's CDR3 is CASSSRRGAVNNEQFF. DNA for the CDR3: TGTGCCAGCAGTTCTAGGCGGGGGGCAGTAAACAATGAGCAGTTCTTC.